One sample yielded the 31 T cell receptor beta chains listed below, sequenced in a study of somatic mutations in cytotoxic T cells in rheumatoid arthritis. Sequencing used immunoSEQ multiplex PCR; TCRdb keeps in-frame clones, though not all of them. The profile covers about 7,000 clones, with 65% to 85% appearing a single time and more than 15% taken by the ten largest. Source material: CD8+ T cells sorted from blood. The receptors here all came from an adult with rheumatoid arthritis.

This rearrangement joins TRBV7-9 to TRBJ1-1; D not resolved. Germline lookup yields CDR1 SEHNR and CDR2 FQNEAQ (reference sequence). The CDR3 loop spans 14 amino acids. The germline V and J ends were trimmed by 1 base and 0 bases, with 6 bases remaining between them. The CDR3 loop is CASSLVGMNTEAFF. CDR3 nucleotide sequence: TGTGCCAGCAGCTTAGTCGGTATGAACACTGAAGCTTTCTTT.

CDR3 sequence: CASSSRPGNQPQHF. As DNA, the CDR3 is TGTGCCAGCAGCTCCCGCCCTGGCAATCAGCCCCAGCATTTT. The chain is built from TRBV5-5 and TRBJ1-5; no firm D call. The V and J ends lost 3 bases and 2 bases respectively, with 9 bases between them. Germline assignment: CDR1 SGHKS and CDR2 YYEKEE (reference sequence). The CDR3 has 14 residues.

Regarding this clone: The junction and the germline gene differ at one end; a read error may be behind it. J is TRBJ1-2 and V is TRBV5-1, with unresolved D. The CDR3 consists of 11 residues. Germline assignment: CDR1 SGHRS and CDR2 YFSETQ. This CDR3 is CASSLAQILIF. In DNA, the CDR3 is TGCGCCAGCAGCTTGGCCCAAATTCTCATTTTC. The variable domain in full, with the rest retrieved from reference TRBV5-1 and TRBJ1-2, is KAGVTQTPRYLIKTRGQQVTLSCSPISGHRSVSWYQQTPGQGLQFLFEYFSETQRNKGNFPGRFSGRQFSNSRSEMNVSTLELGDSALYLCASSLAQILIFGSGTRLTVV.

DNA of the CDR3: TGTGCCAGCAGCCTATACAGGGAGGGAAGCTCCTACGAGCAGTACTTC. Translated: CASSLYREGSSYEQYF. This sequence joins TRBV7-8 and TRBJ2-7, with D maybe TRBD2 (7 bases). The CDR3 spans 16 residues. Trimming left V 5 bases short and J 0 bases short, with 17 bases between. Germline V gene data show CDR1 as SGHVS and CDR2 as FQNEAQ.

In DNA form, the CDR3 reads TGTGCCAGCAGTCCCGAGGGGACAGGTTTTGAAGCTTTCTTT. It specifies CASSPEGTGFEAFF. V usage is TRBV11-1 and J usage is TRBJ1-1; 8 bases fit TRBD1. V shed 6 bases, J shed 7 bases, and the junction held 10 bases outside the gene matches. Germline V gene sequence: CDR1 SGHAT, CDR2 FQDESV (reference sequence). This CDR3 is built from 14 residues.

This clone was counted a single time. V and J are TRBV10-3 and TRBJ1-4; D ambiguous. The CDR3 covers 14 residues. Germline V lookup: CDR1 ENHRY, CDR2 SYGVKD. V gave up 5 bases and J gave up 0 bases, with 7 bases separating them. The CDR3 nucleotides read TGTGCCATCAGTCAGGTTCCAACTAATGAAAAACTGTTTTTT. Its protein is CAISQVPTNEKLFF.

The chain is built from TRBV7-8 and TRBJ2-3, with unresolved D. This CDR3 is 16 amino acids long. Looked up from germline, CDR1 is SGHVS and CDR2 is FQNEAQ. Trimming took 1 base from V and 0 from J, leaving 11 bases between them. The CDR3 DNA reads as TGTGCCAGCAGCTTAGAGCAGGTTTCTAGCACAGATACGCAGTATTTT. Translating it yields CASSLEQVSSTDTQYF.

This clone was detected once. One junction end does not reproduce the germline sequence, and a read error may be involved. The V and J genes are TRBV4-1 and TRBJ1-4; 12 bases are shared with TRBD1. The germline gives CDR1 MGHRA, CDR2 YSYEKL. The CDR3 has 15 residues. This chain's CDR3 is CASSQQEAWDRGPIF. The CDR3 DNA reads TGCGCCAGCAGCCAACAAGAAGCGTGGGACAGGGGGCCGATTTTT.

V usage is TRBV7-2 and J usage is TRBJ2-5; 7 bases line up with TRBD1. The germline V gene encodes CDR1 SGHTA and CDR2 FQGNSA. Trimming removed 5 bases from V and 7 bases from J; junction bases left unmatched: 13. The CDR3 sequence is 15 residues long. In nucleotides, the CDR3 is TGTGCCAGCAGCCCCCGACAGGGCCCTACGGGGACCCAGTACTTC. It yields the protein CASSPRQGPTGTQYF.

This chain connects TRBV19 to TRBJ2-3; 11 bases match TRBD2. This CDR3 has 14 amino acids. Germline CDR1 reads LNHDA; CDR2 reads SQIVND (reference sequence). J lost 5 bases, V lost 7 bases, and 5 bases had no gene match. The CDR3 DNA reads TGTGCCAGTAATAGCGGGGGGGCAGGAGATACGCAGTATTTT. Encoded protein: CASNSGGAGDTQYF. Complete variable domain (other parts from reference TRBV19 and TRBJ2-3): DGGITQSPKYLFRKEGQNVTLSCEQNLNHDAMYWYRQDPGQGLRLIYYSQIVNDFQKGDIAEGYSVSREKKESFPLTVTSAQKNPTAFYLCASNSGGAGDTQYFGPGTRLTVL.

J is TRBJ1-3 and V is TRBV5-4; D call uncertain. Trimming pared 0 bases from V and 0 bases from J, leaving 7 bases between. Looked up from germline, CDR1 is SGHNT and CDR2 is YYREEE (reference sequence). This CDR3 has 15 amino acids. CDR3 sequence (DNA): TGTGCCAGCAGCTTGGACATTCACTCTGGAAACACCATATATTTT. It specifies CASSLDIHSGNTIYF.

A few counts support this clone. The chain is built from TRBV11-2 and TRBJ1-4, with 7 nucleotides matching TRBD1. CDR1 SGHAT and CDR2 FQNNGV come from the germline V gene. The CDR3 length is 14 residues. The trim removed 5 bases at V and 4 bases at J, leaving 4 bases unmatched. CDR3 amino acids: CASSLGQFNEKLFF. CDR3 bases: TGTGCCAGCAGCCTGGGACAGTTTAATGAAAAACTGTTTTTT.

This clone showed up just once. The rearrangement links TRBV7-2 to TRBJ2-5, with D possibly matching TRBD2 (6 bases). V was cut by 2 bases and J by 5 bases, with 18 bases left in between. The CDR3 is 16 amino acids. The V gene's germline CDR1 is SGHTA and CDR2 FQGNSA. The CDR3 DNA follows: TGTGCCAGCAGCTTAAAGCGCGGGGCCAACATGGAGACCCAGTACTTC. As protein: CASSLKRGANMETQYF.

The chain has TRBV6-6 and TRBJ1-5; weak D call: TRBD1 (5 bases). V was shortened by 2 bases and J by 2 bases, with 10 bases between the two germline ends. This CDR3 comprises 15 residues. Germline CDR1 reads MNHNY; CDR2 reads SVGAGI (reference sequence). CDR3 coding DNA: TGTGCCAGCAGTTACCCTAAACAGGGCAATCAGCCCCAGCATTTT. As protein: CASSYPKQGNQPQHF.

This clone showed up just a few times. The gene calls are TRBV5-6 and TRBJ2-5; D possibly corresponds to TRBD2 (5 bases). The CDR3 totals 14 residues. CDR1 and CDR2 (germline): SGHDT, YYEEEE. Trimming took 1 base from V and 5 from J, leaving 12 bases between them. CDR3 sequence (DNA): TGTGCCAGCAGCTTGCTGACCGGGGAGGAGACCCAGTACTTC. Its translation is CASSLLTGEETQYF.

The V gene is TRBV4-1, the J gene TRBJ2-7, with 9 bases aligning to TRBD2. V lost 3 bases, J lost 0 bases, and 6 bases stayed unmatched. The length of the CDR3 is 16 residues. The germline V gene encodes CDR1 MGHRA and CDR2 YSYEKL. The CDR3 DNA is TGCGCCAGCAGCCAGCACGCGGGGGGGGACTCCTACGAGCAGTACTTC. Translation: CASSQHAGGDSYEQYF.

In DNA form, the CDR3 reads TGTGCCAGCAGTTTGACCGTGAACACCGGGGAGCTGTTTTTT. Its translation is CASSLTVNTGELFF. The chain has TRBV28 and TRBJ2-2; no clear D. CDR1 is MDHEN, CDR2 SYDVKM, per germline. The CDR3 contains 14 residues. Deletions cut 3 bases from V and 1 base from J, with 6 bases between.

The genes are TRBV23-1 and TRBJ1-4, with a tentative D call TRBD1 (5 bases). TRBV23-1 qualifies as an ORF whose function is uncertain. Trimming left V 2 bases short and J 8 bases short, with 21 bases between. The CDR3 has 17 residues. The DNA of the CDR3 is TGCGCCAGCAGTCAACTTGATCGCACAGGTGTAAAGGAAAAACTGTTTTTT. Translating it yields CASSQLDRTGVKEKLFF.

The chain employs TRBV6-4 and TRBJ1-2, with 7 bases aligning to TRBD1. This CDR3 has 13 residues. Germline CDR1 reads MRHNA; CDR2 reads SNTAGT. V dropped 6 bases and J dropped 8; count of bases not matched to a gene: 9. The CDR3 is CASSPTGAEGYTF. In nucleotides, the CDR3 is TGTGCCAGCAGCCCTACAGGGGCAGAAGGCTACACCTTC.

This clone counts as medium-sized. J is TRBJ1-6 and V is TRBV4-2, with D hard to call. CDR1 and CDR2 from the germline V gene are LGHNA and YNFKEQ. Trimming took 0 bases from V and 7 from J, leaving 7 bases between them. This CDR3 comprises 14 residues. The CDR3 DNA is TGTGCCAGCAGCCAAGAGGCAGAGAATTCACCCCTCCACTTT. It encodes CASSQEAENSPLHF.

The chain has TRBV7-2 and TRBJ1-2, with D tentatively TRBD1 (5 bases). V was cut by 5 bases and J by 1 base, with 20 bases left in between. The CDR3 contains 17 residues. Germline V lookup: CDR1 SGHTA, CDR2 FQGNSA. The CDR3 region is CASSMNRRQGGNYGYTF. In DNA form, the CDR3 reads TGTGCCAGCAGCATGAATAGGCGGCAGGGTGGTAACTATGGCTACACCTTC.

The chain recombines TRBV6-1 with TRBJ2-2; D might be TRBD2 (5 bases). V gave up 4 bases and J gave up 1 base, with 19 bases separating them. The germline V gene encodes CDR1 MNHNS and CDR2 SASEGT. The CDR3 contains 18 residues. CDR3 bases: TGTGCCAGCAGTGGAGGTTATTTTGAGCGGATGAACACCGGGGAGCTGTTTTTT. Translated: CASSGGYFERMNTGELFF.

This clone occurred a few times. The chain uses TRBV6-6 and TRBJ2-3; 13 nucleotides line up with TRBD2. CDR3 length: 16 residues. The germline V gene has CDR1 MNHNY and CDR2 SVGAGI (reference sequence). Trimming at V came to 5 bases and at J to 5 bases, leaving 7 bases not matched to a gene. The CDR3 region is CASSHTSGGAVDTQYF. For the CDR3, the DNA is TGTGCCAGCAGTCATACTAGCGGGGGGGCAGTAGATACGCAGTATTTT.

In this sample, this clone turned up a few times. CDR3 coding DNA: TGTGCCAGTAGTATAGTCCCATTGACAGGTTTCGGGGAGCTGTTTTTT. Encoded protein: CASSIVPLTGFGELFF. The gene calls are TRBV19 and TRBJ2-2; D is possibly TRBD1 (6 bases). From germline, CDR1 is LNHDA and CDR2 SQIVND (reference sequence). V dropped 1 base and J dropped 7 bases, with 16 bases sitting between them. There are 16 residues in the CDR3. Based on the CDR3 plus reference TRBV19 and TRBJ2-2, the full variable domain is DGGITQSPKYLFRKEGQNVTLSCEQNLNHDAMYWYRQDPGQGLRLIYYSQIVNDFQKGDIAEGYSVSREKKESFPLTVTSAQKNPTAFYLCASSIVPLTGFGELFFGEGSRLTVL.

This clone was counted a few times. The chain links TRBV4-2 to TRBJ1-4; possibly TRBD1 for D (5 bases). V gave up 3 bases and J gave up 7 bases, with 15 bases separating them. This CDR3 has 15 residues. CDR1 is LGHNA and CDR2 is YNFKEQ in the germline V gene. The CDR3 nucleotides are TGTGCCAGCAGCCAGAGAAGGGGTGATGGTGAAAAACTGTTTTTT. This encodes CASSQRRGDGEKLFF.

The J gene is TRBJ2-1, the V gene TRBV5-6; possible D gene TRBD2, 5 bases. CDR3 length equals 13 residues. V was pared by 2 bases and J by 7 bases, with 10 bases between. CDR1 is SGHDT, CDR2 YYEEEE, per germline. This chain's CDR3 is CASSLYSGNEQFF. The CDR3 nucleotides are TGTGCCAGCAGCTTATATTCGGGGAATGAGCAGTTCTTC.

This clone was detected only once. The CDR3: CASSLQGAQNNSPLHF. CDR3 nucleotide sequence: TGCGCCAGCAGCTTACAGGGGGCGCAGAATAATTCACCCCTCCACTTT. The chain uses TRBV5-1 and TRBJ1-6; TRBD1 matches at 9 bases. Trimming cost V 2 bases and J 5 bases; bases outside gene matches: 5. The CDR3 covers 16 residues. Germline V gene sequence: CDR1 SGHRS, CDR2 YFSETQ.

The CDR3 DNA follows: TGTGCCAGCAATCCGGACTACGCGGAGACCCAGTACTTC. This gives the protein CASNPDYAETQYF. V is TRBV2 and J is TRBJ2-5; weak D call: TRBD2 (6 bases). The CDR3 has 13 amino acids. V was clipped by 7 bases and J by 5 bases, with 14 bases between them. Germline V lookup: CDR1 SNHLY, CDR2 FYNNEI.

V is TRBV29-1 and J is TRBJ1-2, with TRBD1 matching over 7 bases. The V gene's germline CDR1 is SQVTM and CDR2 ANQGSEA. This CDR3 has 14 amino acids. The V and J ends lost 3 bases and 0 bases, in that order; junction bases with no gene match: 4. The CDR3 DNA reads TGCAGCGTTGATCGGGGACAGACTAACTATGGCTACACCTTC. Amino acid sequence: CSVDRGQTNYGYTF.

CDR3 nucleotides: TGCGCCAGCAGCTTGGAGGGTCTGGGAGCTAACTATGGCTACACCTTC. Translated, it gives CASSLEGLGANYGYTF. The chain links TRBV5-1 to TRBJ1-2; D gene ambiguous. The CDR3 extends over 16 amino acids. Trimming left V 0 bases short and J 0 bases short, with 12 bases between. Germline V gives CDR1 SGHRS, CDR2 YFSETQ.

CDR3 amino acids: CASSQWSAGREETQYF. As DNA, the CDR3 is TGCGCCAGCAGTCAATGGAGCGCAGGTAGGGAAGAGACCCAGTACTTC. The chain recombines TRBV23-1 with TRBJ2-5; D call uncertain. TRBV23-1 belongs to the ORF category, with a function that is uncertain. Trimming removed 1 base at V and 3 bases at J, with 15 bases between. The CDR3 runs 16 residues.